These 23 T cell receptor beta chains were sequenced from one sample in a study of blood T cell repertoires in COVID-19 (dated by TCRdb to the early 2020s). The library came from the immunoSEQ multiplex PCR assay. TCRdb carries this immuneACCESS record with in-frame sequences only. Its versions omit some clonotypes, under half of them owing to an unresolved V gene in the studies checked, with the rest unexplained. The sample table records under 250,000 clones; approximately 90% of these occur just once. Under 3.5% of the sample comes from the top ten. The sample taken for sequencing was PBMCs or T cells enriched from blood (not recorded which). The receptors come from a woman in her late teens or twenties in a cohort exposed to, infected with or recovered from COVID-19 (not recorded which).

This chain uses TRBV6-5 with TRBJ1-2, with a possible D match to TRBD1 (5 bases). The germline CDR1 and CDR2 sequences are MNHEY and SVGAGI. Trimming took off 6 bases at V and 7 bases at J, with 18 bases between the two ends. This CDR3 is built from 14 residues. The CDR3 region is CASRGDEAGGGYTF. CDR3 coding DNA: TGTGCCAGCAGAGGGGATGAGGCCGGTGGTGGCTACACCTTC.

This clone is a singleton in its sample. The chain combines TRBV13 with TRBJ1-2, with D maybe TRBD1 (6 bases). The CDR3 runs 14 residues. V was clipped by 5 bases and J by 3 bases, with 13 bases between them. Germline V gene data show CDR1 as PRHDT and CDR2 as FYEKMQ (reference sequence). The CDR3 sequence is CASSHTGGDYGYTF. The DNA for the CDR3 is TGTGCCAGCAGCCATACGGGGGGCGACTATGGCTACACCTTC. Drawing the rest from reference TRBV13 and TRBJ1-2, the complete variable domain is AAGVIQSPRHLIKEKRETATLKCYPIPRHDTVYWYQQGPGQDPQFLISFYEKMQSDKGSIPDRFSAQQFSDYHSELNMSSLELGDSALYFCASSHTGGDYGYTFGSGTRLTVV.

This clone was recorded only once. The J gene is TRBJ2-1, the V gene TRBV6-1; 7 bases agree with TRBD2. J was trimmed by 9 bases and V by 2 bases; bases with no gene match: 10. The CDR3 is 15 amino acids. Germline lookup yields CDR1 MNHNS and CDR2 SASEGT. The CDR3 sequence is CASSESTSRNSEQFF. The CDR3 bases are TGTGCCAGCAGTGAATCGACTAGCCGAAATAGTGAGCAGTTCTTC.

This sequence joins TRBV7-6 and TRBJ2-3, with 7 bases lining up with TRBD1. The germline CDR1 and CDR2 sequences are SGHVS and FNYEAQ. CDR3 length: 14 residues. J lost 7 bases, V lost 3 bases, and 7 bases had no gene match. The CDR3 sequence: CASSLVHRGNTQYF. The CDR3 DNA sequence: TGTGCCAGCAGCTTGGTACACAGGGGAAATACGCAGTATTTT.

J is TRBJ1-5 and V is TRBV6-5; 7 bases are shared with TRBD1. Trimming cost V 4 bases and J 1 base; bases outside gene matches: 4. Germline assignment: CDR1 MNHEY and CDR2 SVGAGI. The CDR3 contains 15 residues. The CDR3 region is CASSSRQGSNQPQHF. CDR3 sequence (DNA): TGTGCCAGCAGTTCAAGACAGGGAAGCAATCAGCCCCAGCATTTT.

This clone was seen once. The CDR3 sequence: CASSTQGTGLNTIYF. CDR3 bases: TGTGCCAGCAGCACCCAGGGGACAGGGCTAAACACCATATATTTT. The chain carries TRBV9 and TRBJ1-3, with 9 bases identical to TRBD1. This CDR3 region has 15 residues. Looked up from germline, CDR1 is SGDLS and CDR2 is YYNGEE. The V gene end was trimmed by 4 bases and the J gene end by 6 bases; junction bases not matched to a gene: 8.

In its sample, this clone was seen a few times. The rearrangement links TRBV4-1 to TRBJ2-7; 9 bases line up with TRBD2. Trimming at V came to 4 bases and at J to 0 bases, leaving 4 bases not matched to a gene. CDR3 length: 15 residues. Looked up from germline, CDR1 is MGHRA and CDR2 is YSYEKL. The CDR3 loop reads CASSRLAGSSYEQYF. CDR3 bases: TGCGCCAGCAGCCGGCTAGCGGGGAGCTCCTACGAGCAGTACTTC.

This clone was counted once. The rearrangement links TRBV6-1 to TRBJ1-6, with TRBD1 matching 8 bases. CDR3 size: 17 residues. V lost 4 bases, J lost 5 bases, and 10 bases stayed unmatched. The germline CDR1 and CDR2 sequences are MNHNS and SASEGT. For the CDR3, the DNA is TGTGCCAGCAGTGTTATCAGGGGGCGCGTCAATAATTCACCCCTCCACTTT. Protein sequence: CASSVIRGRVNNSPLHF.

This rearrangement joins TRBV10-3 to TRBJ2-1, with TRBD1 as a possible D gene (6 bases). The ends were cut back, 7 bases at V and 5 bases at J, with 9 bases in the middle. This CDR3 has 12 residues. The germline CDR1 and CDR2 sequences are ENHRY and SYGVKD. DNA of the CDR3: TGTGCCATCACGGACAGAGACAATGAGCAGTTCTTC. Amino acid sequence: CAITDRDNEQFF.

The V gene is TRBV19, the J gene TRBJ2-2; 8 nucleotides match TRBD2. V was pared by 6 bases and J by 7 bases, with 7 bases of the junction left unmatched. The CDR3 contains 14 residues. Germline loops: CDR1 LNHDA, CDR2 SQIVND (reference sequence). CDR3 protein: CASRSGGAGGELFF. Written as DNA, the CDR3 is TGTGCCAGTAGATCGGGGGGGGCCGGCGGGGAGCTGTTTTTT.

J is TRBJ1-1 and V is TRBV7-6, with 7 positions matching TRBD1. The CDR3 totals 17 residues. CDR1 and CDR2 from the germline V gene are SGHVS and FNYEAQ. V dropped 5 bases and J dropped 0; count of bases not matched to a gene: 12. This CDR3 reads CASSPGTEAALNTEAFF. The CDR3 coding sequence is TGTGCCAGCAGCCCGGGGACAGAGGCCGCCTTGAACACTGAAGCTTTCTTT.

This clone is a singleton in its sample. The V gene is TRBV5-6, the J gene TRBJ1-5; 9 nucleotides match TRBD1. This CDR3 is 16 amino acids long. Unmatched junction bases numbered 12, after V lost 4 bases and J lost 7 bases. CDR1 and CDR2 (germline): SGHDT, YYEEEE. CDR3 nucleotide sequence: TGTGCCAGCAGCCTCGGACAGGGGAGGGATGAACAGCCCCAGCATTTT. As protein: CASSLGQGRDEQPQHF.

The V gene is TRBV5-4, the J gene TRBJ1-3; maybe TRBD1 (5 bases). V lost 5 bases and J lost 1, with 19 bases in between. The CDR3 has 17 amino acids. Germline CDR1 and CDR2: SGHNT and YYREEE (reference sequence). The CDR3 reads CASRDGGGRRSGNTIYF. For the CDR3, the DNA is TGTGCCAGCAGGGATGGGGGGGGAAGACGATCTGGAAACACCATATATTTT.

The V and J genes are TRBV6-4 and TRBJ2-1, with 7 bases that match TRBD2. CDR3 size: 18 residues. Germline V gene data show CDR1 as MRHNA and CDR2 as SNTAGT. V shed 3 bases, J shed 7 bases, and the junction held 18 bases outside the gene matches. CDR3 sequence (DNA): TGTGCCAGCAGTGAAAAGGTGGTGGTGGCGGGAGCGGGGAATGAGCAGTTCTTC. This translates into CASSEKVVVAGAGNEQFF.

The chain combines TRBV3-1 (or the pseudogene TRBV3-2) with TRBJ2-2; D remains unclear. Looked up from germline, CDR1 is LGHDT and CDR2 is YNNKEL (reference sequence). Trimming stripped 2 bases from V and 3 bases from J, with 4 bases between. The CDR3 loop spans 13 amino acids. The CDR3 loop reads CASSQRDTGELFF. The CDR3, as DNA: TGTGCCAGCAGCCAACGCGACACCGGGGAGCTGTTTTTT.

V usage is TRBV27 and J usage is TRBJ2-1, with D possibly matching TRBD2 (5 bases). This CDR3 comprises 16 residues. V lost 0 bases and J lost 2, with 11 bases in between. Germline values: CDR1 MNHEY, CDR2 SMNVEV (reference sequence). The CDR3 here is CASSLSSGSTYNEQFF. The CDR3 bases are TGTGCCAGCAGTTTATCCTCGGGGTCGACCTACAATGAGCAGTTCTTC.

V gene TRBV5-5 combines with J gene TRBJ1-2, with D perhaps matching TRBD1 (5 bases). Germline values: CDR1 SGHKS, CDR2 YYEKEE (reference sequence). CDR3 length equals 16 residues. Trimming cost V 4 bases and J 2 bases, with 18 bases left between them. This CDR3 is CASSLTLATENYGYTF. CDR3 coding DNA: TGTGCCAGCAGCCTCACCTTGGCGACAGAGAACTATGGCTACACCTTC.

This clone appeared a single time. The chain carries TRBV28 and TRBJ2-3; D call uncertain. The germline CDR1 and CDR2 sequences are MDHEN and SYDVKM. This CDR3 is built from 14 residues. The V gene lost 6 bases and the J gene lost 3 bases, with 13 bases spanning the gap. This chain's CDR3 is CASSAPTGTDTQYF. CDR3 DNA: TGTGCCAGCAGCGCGCCCACCGGGACAGATACGCAGTATTTT. Combining the CDR3 with reference TRBV28 and TRBJ2-3 gives the whole variable domain DVKVTQSSRYLVKRTGEKVFLECVQDMDHENMFWYRQDPGLGLRLIYFSYDVKMKEKGDIPEGYSVSREKKERFSLILESASTNQTSMYLCASSAPTGTDTQYFGPGTRLTVL.

CDR3 sequence (DNA): TGTGCCAGCAGCTCTAGGACAGGTCGTTCCTACGAGCAGTACTTC. Protein: CASSSRTGRSYEQYF. This chain joins TRBV7-9 and TRBJ2-7; 7 bases map to TRBD1. CDR3 length: 15 residues. Trimming took 4 bases from V and 1 from J; bases not matched to a gene: 7. Germline V gene sequence: CDR1 SEHNR, CDR2 FQNEAQ (reference sequence).

As DNA, the CDR3 is TGCGCCAGCAGTGACGGTTCAGGGAACTACGAGCAGTACTTC. Amino acids: CASSDGSGNYEQYF. This chain connects TRBV10-2 to TRBJ2-7, with D perhaps matching TRBD1 (5 bases). This CDR3 has 14 amino acids. The V gene's germline CDR1 is WSHSY and CDR2 SAAADI. Trimming cost V 3 bases and J 3 bases, with 12 bases left between them.

The chain couples TRBV5-1 to TRBJ1-2; 8 nucleotides line up with TRBD1. Germline CDR1 SGHRS, CDR2 YFSETQ. This CDR3 region has 14 residues. Germline trimming cut 4 bases from V and 4 bases from J; bases unmatched to any gene: 6. The CDR3 nucleotides are TGCGCCAGCAGCACCCGGACAGGGAGCTATGGCTACACCTTC. Translating it yields CASSTRTGSYGYTF.

The chain links TRBV27 to TRBJ1-5, with TRBD1 identical over 12 bases. Unmatched junction bases numbered 6, after V lost 6 bases and J lost 3 bases. CDR1 and CDR2 (germline): MNHEY, SMNVEV (reference sequence). This CDR3 spans 16 amino acids. This chain's CDR3 is CASRPGQGAINQPQHF. CDR3 DNA: TGTGCCAGCAGGCCGGGACAGGGGGCAATCAATCAGCCCCAGCATTTT.

The chain has TRBV30 and TRBJ2-5; tentatively, D is TRBD2 (6 bases). The CDR3 spans 11 residues. The germline CDR1 and CDR2 sequences are GTSNPN and SVGIG (reference sequence). Trimming removed 8 bases from V and 5 bases from J, with 12 bases in between. Here the CDR3 DNA reads TGTGCCCTTTCTAGCGTCGAGACCCAGTACTTC. Residues: CALSSVETQYF.